This TCR beta chain was observed in a study of CD8+CD57+ T cells in acquired aplastic anemia. Study background: The DNA of sorted CD4+ and CD8+ cells averaged approximately 2.9 ug. General observations from the study: No significant difference in CD8+ Simpson's diversity was found between patients and controls.

Genomic DNA constituted the template upon which TCR beta VDJ and CDR3 profiling was performed. A single record per CDR3 protein comes from TCRdb applying MiXCR to the reads. Among 150,000 or so distinct CDR3 sequences listed, 60% to 70% were seen once. On this clonotype: Its antigen is as yet unknown.

Sequencing was carried out using sorted CD4+, CD8+, or CD8+CD57+ T cells (not recorded which) from PBMCs. This receptor was identified in a human donor in good health.

The CDR3 spells CSVGRTGTLSGYTF. The CDR3, as DNA: TGCAGCGTTGGCCGGACAGGGACTCTCTCTGGCTACACCTTC. The chain couples TRBV29-1 to TRBJ1-2, with TRBD1 matching over 8 bases. Germline V lookup: CDR1 SQVTM, CDR2 ANQGSEA. CDR3 length: 14 amino acids. The J segment lost 7 bases and the V segment lost 4 bases, leaving 11 bases of the junction unmatched.